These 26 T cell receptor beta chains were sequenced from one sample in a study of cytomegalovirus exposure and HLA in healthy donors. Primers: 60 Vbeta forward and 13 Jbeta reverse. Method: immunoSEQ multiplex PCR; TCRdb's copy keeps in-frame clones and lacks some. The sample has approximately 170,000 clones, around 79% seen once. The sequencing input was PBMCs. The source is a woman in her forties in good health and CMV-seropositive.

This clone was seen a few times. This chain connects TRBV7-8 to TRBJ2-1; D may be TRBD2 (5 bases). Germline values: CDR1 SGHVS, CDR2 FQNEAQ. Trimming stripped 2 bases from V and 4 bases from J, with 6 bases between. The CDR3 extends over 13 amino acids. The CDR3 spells CASSLRGYNEQFF. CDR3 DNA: TGTGCCAGCAGCTTACGGGGTTACAATGAGCAGTTCTTC.

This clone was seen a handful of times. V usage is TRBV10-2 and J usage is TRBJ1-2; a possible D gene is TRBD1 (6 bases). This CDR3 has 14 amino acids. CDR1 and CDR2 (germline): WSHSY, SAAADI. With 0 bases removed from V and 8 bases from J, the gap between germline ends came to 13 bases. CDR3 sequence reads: CASSESNTGSGYTF. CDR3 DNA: TGCGCCAGCAGTGAGTCTAATACAGGGAGCGGCTACACCTTC.

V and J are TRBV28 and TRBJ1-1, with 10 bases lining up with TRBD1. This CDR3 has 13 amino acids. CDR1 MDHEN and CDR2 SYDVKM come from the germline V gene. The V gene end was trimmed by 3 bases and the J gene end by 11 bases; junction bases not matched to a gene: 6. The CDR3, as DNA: TGTGCCAGCAGTTTCCGGGACAGGGGTTATGCTTTCTTT. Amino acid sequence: CASSFRDRGYAFF.

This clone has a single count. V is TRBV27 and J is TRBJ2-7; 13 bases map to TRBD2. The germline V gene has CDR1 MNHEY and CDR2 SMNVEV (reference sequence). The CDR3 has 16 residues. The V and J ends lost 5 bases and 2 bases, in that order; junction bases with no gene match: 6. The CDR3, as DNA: TGTGCCAGCAGTCTAAAGGGACTAGCGGGAACCTACGAGCAGTACTTC. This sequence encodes CASSLKGLAGTYEQYF.

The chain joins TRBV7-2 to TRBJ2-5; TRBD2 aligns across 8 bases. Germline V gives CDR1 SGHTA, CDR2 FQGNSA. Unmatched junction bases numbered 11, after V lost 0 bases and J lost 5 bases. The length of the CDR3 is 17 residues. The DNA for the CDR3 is TGTGCCAGCAGCTTAGCGCGAATCCGGGGGGGCTATGAGACCCAGTACTTC. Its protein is CASSLARIRGGYETQYF.

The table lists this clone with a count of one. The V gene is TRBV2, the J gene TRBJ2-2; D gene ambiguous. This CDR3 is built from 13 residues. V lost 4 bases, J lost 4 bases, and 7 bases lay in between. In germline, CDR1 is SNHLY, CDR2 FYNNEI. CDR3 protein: CASSALVTGELFF. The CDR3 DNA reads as TGTGCCAGCAGTGCGCTAGTCACCGGGGAGCTGTTTTTT.

The CDR3 reads CASSPGTVQETQYF. DNA for the CDR3: TGTGCCAGCAGTCCCGGGACAGTACAAGAGACCCAGTACTTC. The rearrangement uses TRBV7-6 and TRBJ2-5; TRBD1 matches at 7 bases. Germline V gives CDR1 SGHVS, CDR2 FNYEAQ. This CDR3 spans 14 amino acids. V shed 6 bases, J shed 2 bases, and the junction held 6 bases outside the gene matches.

The CDR3 region has the DNA TGTGCCAGCGGACTTCGAGACTACGAGCAGTACTTC. Translating gives CASGLRDYEQYF. The chain has TRBV2 and TRBJ2-7; D is possibly TRBD2 (5 bases). CDR3 length: 12 residues. V gave up 8 bases and J gave up 3 bases, with 11 bases separating them. CDR1 and CDR2 (germline): SNHLY, FYNNEI.

The CDR3 bases are TGCGCCAGCAGCCAAGATAGTGGGCTGATGGTTAGCACAGATACGCAGTATTTT. It encodes CASSQDSGLMVSTDTQYF. V is TRBV4-3 and J is TRBJ2-3; D is ambiguous. Trimming took 0 bases from V and 0 from J, leaving 16 bases between them. CDR1 is LGHNA, CDR2 YSLEER, per germline. This CDR3 is built from 18 residues.

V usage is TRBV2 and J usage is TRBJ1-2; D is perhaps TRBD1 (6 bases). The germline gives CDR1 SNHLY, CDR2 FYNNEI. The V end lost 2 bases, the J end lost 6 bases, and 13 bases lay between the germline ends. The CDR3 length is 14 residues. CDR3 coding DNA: TGTGCCAGCAGTGAACGAGGCAGGGGAGATGGCTACACCTTC. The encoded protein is CASSERGRGDGYTF.

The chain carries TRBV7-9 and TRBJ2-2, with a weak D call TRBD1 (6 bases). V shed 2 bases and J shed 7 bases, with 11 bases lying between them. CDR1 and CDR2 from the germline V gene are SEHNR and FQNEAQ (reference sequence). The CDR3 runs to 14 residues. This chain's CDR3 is CASSLLQGIGELFF. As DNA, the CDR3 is TGTGCCAGCAGCTTACTACAGGGTATCGGGGAGCTGTTTTTT.

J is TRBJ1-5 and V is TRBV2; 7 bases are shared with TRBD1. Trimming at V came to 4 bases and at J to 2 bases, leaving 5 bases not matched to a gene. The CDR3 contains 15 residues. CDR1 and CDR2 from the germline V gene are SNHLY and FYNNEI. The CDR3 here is CASSGRQGGNQPQHF. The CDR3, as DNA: TGTGCCAGCAGTGGCCGACAGGGTGGCAATCAGCCCCAGCATTTT.

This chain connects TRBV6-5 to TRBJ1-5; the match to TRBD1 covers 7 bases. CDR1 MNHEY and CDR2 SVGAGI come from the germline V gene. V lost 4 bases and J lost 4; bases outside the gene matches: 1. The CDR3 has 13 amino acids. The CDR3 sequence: CASSFRGNQPQHF. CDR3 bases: TGTGCCAGCAGTTTCAGGGGGAATCAGCCCCAGCATTTT.

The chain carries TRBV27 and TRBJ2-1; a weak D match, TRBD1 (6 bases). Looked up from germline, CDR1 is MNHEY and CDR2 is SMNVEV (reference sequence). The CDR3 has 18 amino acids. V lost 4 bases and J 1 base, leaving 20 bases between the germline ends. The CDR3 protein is CASSSKSSGTLSYNEQFF. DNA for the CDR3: TGTGCCAGCAGTTCGAAATCCTCCGGGACACTTTCCTACAATGAGCAGTTCTTC.

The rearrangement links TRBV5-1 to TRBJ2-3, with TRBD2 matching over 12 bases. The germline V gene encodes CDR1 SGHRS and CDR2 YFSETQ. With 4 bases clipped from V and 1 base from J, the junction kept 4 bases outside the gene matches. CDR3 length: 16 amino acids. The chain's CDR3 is CASSALAGGGTDTQYF. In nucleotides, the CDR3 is TGCGCCAGCAGCGCCCTAGCGGGAGGGGGCACAGATACGCAGTATTTT.

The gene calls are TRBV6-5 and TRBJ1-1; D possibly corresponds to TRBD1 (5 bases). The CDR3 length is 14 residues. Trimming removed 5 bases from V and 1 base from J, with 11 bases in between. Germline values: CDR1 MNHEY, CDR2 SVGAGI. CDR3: CASSHRQPNTEAFF. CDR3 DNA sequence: TGTGCCAGCAGTCACCGACAGCCGAACACTGAAGCTTTCTTT.

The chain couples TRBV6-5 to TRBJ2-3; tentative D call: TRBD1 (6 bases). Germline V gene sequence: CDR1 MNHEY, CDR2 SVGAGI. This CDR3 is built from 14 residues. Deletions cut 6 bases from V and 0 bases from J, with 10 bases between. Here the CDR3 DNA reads TGTGCCAGCAGCCGGACAGCGAGCACAGATACGCAGTATTTT. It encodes CASSRTASTDTQYF.

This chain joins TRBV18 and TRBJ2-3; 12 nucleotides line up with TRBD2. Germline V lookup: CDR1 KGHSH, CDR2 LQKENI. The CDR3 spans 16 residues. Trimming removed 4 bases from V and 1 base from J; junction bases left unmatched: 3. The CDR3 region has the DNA TGTGCCAGCTCACAACCTAGCGGGGGGGGCACAGATACGCAGTATTTT. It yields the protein CASSQPSGGGTDTQYF.

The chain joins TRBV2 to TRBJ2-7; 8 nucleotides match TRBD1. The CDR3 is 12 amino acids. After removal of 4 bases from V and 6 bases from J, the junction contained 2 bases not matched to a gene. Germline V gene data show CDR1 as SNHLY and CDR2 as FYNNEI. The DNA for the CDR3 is TGTGCCAGCAGTGGGACAGGGACCGAGCAGTACTTC. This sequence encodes CASSGTGTEQYF.

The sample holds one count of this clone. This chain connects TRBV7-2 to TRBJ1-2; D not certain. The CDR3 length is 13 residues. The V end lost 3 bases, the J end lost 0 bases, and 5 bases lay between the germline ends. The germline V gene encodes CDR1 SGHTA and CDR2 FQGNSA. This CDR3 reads CASSFDTNYGYTF. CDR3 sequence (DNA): TGTGCCAGCAGCTTCGACACTAACTATGGCTACACCTTC.

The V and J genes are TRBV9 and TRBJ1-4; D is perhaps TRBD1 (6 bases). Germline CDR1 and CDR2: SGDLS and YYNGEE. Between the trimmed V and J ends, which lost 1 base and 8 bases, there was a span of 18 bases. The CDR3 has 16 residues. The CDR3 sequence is CASSVMGAAKGEKLFF. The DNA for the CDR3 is TGTGCCAGCAGCGTAATGGGGGCCGCTAAGGGGGAAAAACTGTTTTTT.

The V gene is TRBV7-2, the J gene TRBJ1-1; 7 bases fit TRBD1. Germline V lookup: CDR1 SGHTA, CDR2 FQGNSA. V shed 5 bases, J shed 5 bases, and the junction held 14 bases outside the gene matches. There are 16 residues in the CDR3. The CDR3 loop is CASSVGTAGGLTEAFF. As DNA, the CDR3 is TGTGCCAGCAGCGTTGGGACAGCAGGGGGGCTGACTGAAGCTTTCTTT.

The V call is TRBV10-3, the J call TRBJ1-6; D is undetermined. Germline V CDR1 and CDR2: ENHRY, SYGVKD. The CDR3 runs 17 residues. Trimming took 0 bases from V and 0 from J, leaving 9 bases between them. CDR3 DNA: TGTGCCATCAGTGAGTCGGGGAGGAGCTCCTATAATTCACCCCTCCACTTT. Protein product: CAISESGRSSYNSPLHF.

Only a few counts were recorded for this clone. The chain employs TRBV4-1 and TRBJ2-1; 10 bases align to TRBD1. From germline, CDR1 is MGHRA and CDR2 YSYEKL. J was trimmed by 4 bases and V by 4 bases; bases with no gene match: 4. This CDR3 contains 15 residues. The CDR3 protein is CASSPTGQGYNEQFF. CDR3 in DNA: TGCGCCAGCAGCCCCACGGGACAGGGGTACAATGAGCAGTTCTTC.

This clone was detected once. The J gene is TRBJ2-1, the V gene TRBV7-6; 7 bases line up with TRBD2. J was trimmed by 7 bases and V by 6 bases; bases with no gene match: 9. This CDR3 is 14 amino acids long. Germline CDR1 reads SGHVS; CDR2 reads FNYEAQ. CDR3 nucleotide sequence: TGTGCCAGCAGTCCAGGCGGGAGTTTGAATGAGCAGTTCTTC. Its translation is CASSPGGSLNEQFF. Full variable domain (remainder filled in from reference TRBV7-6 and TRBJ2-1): GAGVSQSPRYKVTKRGQDVALRCDPISGHVSLYWYRQALGQGPEFLTYFNYEAQQDKSGLPNDRFSAERPEGSISTLTIQRTEQRDSAMYRCASSPGGSLNEQFFGPGTRLTVL.

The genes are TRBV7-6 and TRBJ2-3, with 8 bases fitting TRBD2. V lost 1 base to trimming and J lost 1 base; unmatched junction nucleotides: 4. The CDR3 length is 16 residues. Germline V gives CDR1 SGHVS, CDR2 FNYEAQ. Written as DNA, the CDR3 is TGTGCCAGCAGCTTAGGGTCGCGGGGGGGCACAGATACGCAGTATTTT. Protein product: CASSLGSRGGTDTQYF.